The table lists the clone carrying this TCR beta chain with many counts. What it binds is unknown. The CDR3 covers 14 residues. V lost 4 bases to trimming and J lost 2 bases, with 12 bases between them. The data derive from a study of neurological immune-mediated disorders. General study points: Multiple sclerosis, the disease with the least TCR clonal expansion, fell below healthy controls, whereas HTLV-1-associated myelopathy showed the most. One cluster of related CDR3 sequences contained, by phylogenetic grouping, the repertoires of 18 of 34 multiple sclerosis patients and formed a possible signature.

In every sequencing run, more than 200 million TCR-beta sequences were generated from 15-18 subjects. TCRdb fed the 5' RACE reads into MiXCR, producing one record per CDR3 protein. This sample yields 65,000 to 80,000 distinct CDR3 sequences, of which about 5.1% are seen a single time; roughly 2% belongs to the top ten. The gene calls are TRBV12-3 or TRBV12-4 and TRBJ2-7; no definite D call. The sample comprised PBMCs. The sequence was obtained from a woman aged 70 to 79 with multiple sclerosis. The CDR3 coding sequence is TGTGCCAGCAGTTATCTCGCGTCCCCCTACGAGCAGTACTTC. Its translation is CASSYLASPYEQYF.